This T cell receptor beta chain was found in a study of T cell responses to AZD1222 COVID-19 vaccine. Second-dose intervals of approximately 4 or approximately 12 weeks were pooled. Study-wide results and limits: Once two AZD1222 doses were given, Spike-specific TCR breadth and depth went up.

Libraries were prepared by immunoSEQ multiplex PCR; TCRdb keeps only in-frame clonotypes and omits some of them. The sample carries about 82,000 clones, around four fifths recorded once. The V end lost 3 bases, the J end lost 3 bases, and 11 bases lay between the germline ends. Germline V lookup: CDR1 PRHDT, CDR2 FYEKMQ (reference sequence). This CDR3 has 14 residues. Notes on this clone: The target antigen is unknown.

The chain combines TRBV13 with TRBJ2-5, with D unresolved. The TCR was taken from an adult who received the AZD1222 COVID-19 vaccine. The specimen comprised peripheral blood, sampled 28 days after the second AZD1222 dose. CDR3 nucleotide sequence: TGTGCCAGCAGCTTCACTGGCATTGAAGAGACCCAGTACTTC. It translates to CASSFTGIEETQYF.